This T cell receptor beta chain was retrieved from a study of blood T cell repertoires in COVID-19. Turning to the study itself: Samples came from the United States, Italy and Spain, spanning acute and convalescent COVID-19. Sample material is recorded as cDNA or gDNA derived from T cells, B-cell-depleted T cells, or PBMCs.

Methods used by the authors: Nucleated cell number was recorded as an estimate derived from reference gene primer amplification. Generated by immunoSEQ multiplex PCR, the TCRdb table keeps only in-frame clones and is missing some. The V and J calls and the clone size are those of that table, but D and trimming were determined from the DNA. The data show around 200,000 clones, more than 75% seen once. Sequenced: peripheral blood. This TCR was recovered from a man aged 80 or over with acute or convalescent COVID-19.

The CDR3 loop reads CASARDRGTDTQYF. The CDR3 DNA sequence: TGCGCCAGCGCCCGGGACAGGGGAACAGATACGCAGTATTTT. V usage is TRBV5-1 and J usage is TRBJ2-3, with TRBD1 matching 10 bases. CDR1 and CDR2 from the germline V gene are SGHRS and YFSETQ. This CDR3 region has 14 residues. Losses at the gene ends were 7 bases for V and 3 bases for J; bases not matched to a gene: 5.